This T cell receptor (beta chain) came from a study of post-analysis software for immune sequencing data. V dropped 1 base and J dropped 5 bases, with 17 bases sitting between them. CDR1 is LNHNV, CDR2 YYDKDF, per germline (reference sequence). The CDR3 has 16 residues. Unique molecular identifiers featured in each of the TCR beta cDNA libraries. T cells numbering roughly 0.9 to 10 million yielded cDNA molecules that totaled some 500,000. One entry per CDR3 protein, called by TCRdb with MiXCR from the PCR reads. Of hundreds of thousands of distinct CDR3 sequences in the sample, roughly 30% were seen once. The study's findings and limits: Samples from one preparation batch, clustered by F measure, grouped strongly together. There were five TRBV segments more frequent in patients than controls, and TRBV5-6, TRBV5-1 and TRBV20-1 were among them. When compared against controls, multiple sclerosis patients showed significantly lower normalized Chao1 diversity.

The sample holds a few counts of this clonotype. Its antigen remains unidentified. This receptor was identified in a girl aged 5 to 17 with multiple sclerosis. The sequenced material came from blood. V usage is TRBV15 and J usage is TRBJ2-5; D remains unclear. CDR3 coding DNA: TGTGCCACCAGCAGAGTGGCTAGTCTCGGACCGGAGACCCAGTACTTC. Translated, it gives CATSRVASLGPETQYF. Combining the CDR3 with reference TRBV15 and TRBJ2-5 gives the whole variable domain DAMVIQNPRYQVTQFGKPVTLSCSQTLNHNVMYWYQQKSSQAPKLLFHYYDKDFNNEADTPDNFQSRRPNTSFCFLDIRSPGLGDTAMYLCATSRVASLGPETQYFGPGTRLLVL.